The clone carrying this T cell receptor beta chain was picked up one time. The data stem from a study of CD8 T cells in Susac syndrome. With random hexamers, 0.5 to 1 ug RNA was reverse transcribed. Amplification of TCR beta CDR3 spanned 54 Vbeta and 13 Jbeta via immunoSEQ multiplex PCR. TCRdb ran MiXCR on the immunoSEQ multiplex PCR reads and lists one entry per CDR3 protein. The data show about 200,000 distinct CDR3 sequences, with 93% seen just once and around 0.096% held by the top ten. The CDR3 runs 14 residues. Germline V gene sequence: CDR1 SNHLY, CDR2 FYNNEI. After removal of 5 bases from V and 4 bases from J, the junction contained 2 bases not matched to a gene. Negative isolation yielded CD4+ and CD8+ T cells, and FACS enriched TEMRA cells.

This receptor was identified in a human donor in good health. V usage is TRBV2 and J usage is TRBJ2-1, with TRBD1 identical over 10 bases. The sequenced material came from CD4+ T cells from PBMCs. The CDR3 region is CASSWDRGYNEQFF. DNA for the CDR3: TGTGCCAGCAGTTGGGACAGGGGTTACAATGAGCAGTTCTTC.